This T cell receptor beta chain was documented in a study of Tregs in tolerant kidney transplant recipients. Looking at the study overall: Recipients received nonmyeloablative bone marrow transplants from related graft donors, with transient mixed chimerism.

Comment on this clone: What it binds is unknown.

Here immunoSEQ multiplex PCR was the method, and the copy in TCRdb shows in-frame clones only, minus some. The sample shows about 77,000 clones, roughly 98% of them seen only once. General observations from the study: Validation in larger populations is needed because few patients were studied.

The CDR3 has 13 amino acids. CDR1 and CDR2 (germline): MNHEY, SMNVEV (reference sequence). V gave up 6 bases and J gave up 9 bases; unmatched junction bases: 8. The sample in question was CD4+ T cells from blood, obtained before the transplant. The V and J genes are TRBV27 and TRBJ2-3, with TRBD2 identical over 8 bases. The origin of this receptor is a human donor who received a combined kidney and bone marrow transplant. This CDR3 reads CASRGLGPRTQYF. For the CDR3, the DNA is TGTGCCAGCAGGGGACTAGGGCCACGAACGCAGTATTTT.